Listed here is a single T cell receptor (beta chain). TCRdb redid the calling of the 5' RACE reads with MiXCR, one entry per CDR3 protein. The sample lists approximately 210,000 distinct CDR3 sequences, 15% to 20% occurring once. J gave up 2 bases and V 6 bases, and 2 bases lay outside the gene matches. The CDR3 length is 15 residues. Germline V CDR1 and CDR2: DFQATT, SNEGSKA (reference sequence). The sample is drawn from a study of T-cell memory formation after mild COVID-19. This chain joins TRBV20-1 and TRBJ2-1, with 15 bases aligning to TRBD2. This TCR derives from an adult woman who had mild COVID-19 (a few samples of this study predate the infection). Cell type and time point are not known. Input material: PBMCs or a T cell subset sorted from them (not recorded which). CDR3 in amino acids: CSAGLAGGPYNEQFF. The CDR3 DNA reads TGCAGTGCCGGACTAGCGGGAGGGCCCTACAATGAGCAGTTCTTC.